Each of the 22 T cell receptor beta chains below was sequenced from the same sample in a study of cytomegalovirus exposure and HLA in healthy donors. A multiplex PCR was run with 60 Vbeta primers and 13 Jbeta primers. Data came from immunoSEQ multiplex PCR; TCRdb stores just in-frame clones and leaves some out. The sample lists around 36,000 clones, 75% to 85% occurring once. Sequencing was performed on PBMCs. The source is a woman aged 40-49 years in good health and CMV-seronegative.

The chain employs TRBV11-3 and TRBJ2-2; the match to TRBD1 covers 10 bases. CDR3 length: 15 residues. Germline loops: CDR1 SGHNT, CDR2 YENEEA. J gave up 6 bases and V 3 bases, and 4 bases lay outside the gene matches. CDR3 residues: CASSLGTGAPGELFF. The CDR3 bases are TGTGCCAGCAGCTTGGGGACAGGGGCTCCCGGGGAGCTGTTTTTT.

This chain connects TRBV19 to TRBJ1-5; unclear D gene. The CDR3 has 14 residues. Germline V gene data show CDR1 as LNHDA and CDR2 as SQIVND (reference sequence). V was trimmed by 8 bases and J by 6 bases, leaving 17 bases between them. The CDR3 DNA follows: TGTGCCAGTGTCACAGAGGGTGCGCGTCAGCCCCAGCATTTT. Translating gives CASVTEGARQPQHF.

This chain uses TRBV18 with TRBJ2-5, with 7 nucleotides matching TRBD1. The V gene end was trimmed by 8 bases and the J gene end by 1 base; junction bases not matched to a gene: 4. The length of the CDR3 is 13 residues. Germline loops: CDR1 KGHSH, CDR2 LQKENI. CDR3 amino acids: CASTQGVQETQYF. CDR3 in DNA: TGTGCCAGCACGCAGGGGGTCCAAGAGACCCAGTACTTC.

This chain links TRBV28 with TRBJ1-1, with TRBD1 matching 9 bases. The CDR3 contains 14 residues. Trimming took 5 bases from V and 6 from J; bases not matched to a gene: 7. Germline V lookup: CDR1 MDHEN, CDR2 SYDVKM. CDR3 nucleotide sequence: TGTGCCAGCAGTCCGATTGGACAGGGGTCTGAAGCTTTCTTT. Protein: CASSPIGQGSEAFF. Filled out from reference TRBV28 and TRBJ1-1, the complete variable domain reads DVKVTQSSRYLVKRTGEKVFLECVQDMDHENMFWYRQDPGLGLRLIYFSYDVKMKEKGDIPEGYSVSREKKERFSLILESASTNQTSMYLCASSPIGQGSEAFFGQGTRLTVV.

CDR3 amino acids: CASSLGQGSSGYTF. CDR3 DNA: TGTGCCAGCAGCCTTGGACAGGGGAGTAGTGGCTACACCTTC. The genes are TRBV7-8 and TRBJ1-2; 9 bases are a match to TRBD1. The CDR3 spans 14 residues. Trimming cost V 5 bases and J 7 bases; bases outside gene matches: 8. Per the germline V gene, CDR1 is SGHVS and CDR2 is FQNEAQ.

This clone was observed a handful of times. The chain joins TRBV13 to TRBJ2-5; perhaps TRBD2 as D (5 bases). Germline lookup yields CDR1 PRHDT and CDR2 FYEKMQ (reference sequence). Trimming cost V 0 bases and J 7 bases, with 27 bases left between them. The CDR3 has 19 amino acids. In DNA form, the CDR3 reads TGTGCCAGCAGCTTAGGCGCAGGCAGAGTCCTCAGAGGGTTAGTGACCCAGTACTTC. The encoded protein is CASSLGAGRVLRGLVTQYF.

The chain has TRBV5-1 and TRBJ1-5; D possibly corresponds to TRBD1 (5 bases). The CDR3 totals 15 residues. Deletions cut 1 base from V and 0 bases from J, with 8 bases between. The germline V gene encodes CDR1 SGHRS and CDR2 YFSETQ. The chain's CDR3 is CASSLLGGSNQPQHF. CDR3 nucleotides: TGCGCCAGCAGCTTGTTGGGGGGTAGCAATCAGCCCCAGCATTTT. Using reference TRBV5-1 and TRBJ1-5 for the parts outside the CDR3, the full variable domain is KAGVTQTPRYLIKTRGQQVTLSCSPISGHRSVSWYQQTPGQGLQFLFEYFSETQRNKGNFPGRFSGRQFSNSRSEMNVSTLELGDSALYLCASSLLGGSNQPQHFGDGTRLSIL.

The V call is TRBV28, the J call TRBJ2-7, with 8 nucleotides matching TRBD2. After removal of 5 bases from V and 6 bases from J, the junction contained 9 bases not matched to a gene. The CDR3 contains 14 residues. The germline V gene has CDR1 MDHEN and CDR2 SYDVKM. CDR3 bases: TGTGCCAGCAGTCGCAAACGGGGGGGCCGCGAGCAGTACGTC. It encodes CASSRKRGGREQYV.

The CDR3 sequence is CASSPWAAQETQYF. The DNA of the CDR3 is TGTGCCAGCAGCCCGTGGGCAGCCCAAGAGACCCAGTACTTC. This chain joins TRBV11-2 and TRBJ2-5; D gene uncertain. Germline V CDR1 and CDR2: SGHAT, FQNNGV. Trimming removed 5 bases from V and 1 base from J, with 11 bases in between. The CDR3 spans 14 residues.

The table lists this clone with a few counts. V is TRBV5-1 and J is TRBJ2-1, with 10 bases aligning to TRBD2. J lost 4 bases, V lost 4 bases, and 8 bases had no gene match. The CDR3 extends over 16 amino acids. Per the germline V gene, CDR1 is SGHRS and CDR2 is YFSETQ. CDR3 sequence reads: CASSRPALAGYNEQFF. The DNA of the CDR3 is TGCGCCAGCAGCCGCCCCGCACTAGCGGGGTACAATGAGCAGTTCTTC.

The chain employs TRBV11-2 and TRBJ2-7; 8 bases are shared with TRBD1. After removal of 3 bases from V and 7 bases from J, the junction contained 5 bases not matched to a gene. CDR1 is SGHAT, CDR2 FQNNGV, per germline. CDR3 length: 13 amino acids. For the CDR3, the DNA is TGTGCCAGCAGCTTGACAGGGGCGGTGGAGCAGTACTTC. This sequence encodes CASSLTGAVEQYF.

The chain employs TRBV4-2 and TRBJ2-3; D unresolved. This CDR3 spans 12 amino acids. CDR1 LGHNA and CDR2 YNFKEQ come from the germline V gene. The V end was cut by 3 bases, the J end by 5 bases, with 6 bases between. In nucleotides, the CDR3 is TGTGCCAGCAGCCATACGGGAGATACGCAGTATTTT. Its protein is CASSHTGDTQYF.

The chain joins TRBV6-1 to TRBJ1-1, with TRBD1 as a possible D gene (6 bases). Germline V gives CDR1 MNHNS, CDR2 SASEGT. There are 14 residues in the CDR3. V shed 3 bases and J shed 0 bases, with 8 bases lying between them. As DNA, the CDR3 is TGTGCCAGCAGTGAGAGGGGGATGAACACTGAAGCTTTCTTT. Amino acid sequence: CASSERGMNTEAFF.

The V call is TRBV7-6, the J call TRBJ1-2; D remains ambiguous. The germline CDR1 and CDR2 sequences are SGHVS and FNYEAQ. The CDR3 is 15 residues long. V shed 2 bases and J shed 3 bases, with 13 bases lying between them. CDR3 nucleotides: TGTGCCAGCAGCTTAAATGGGGAGGACGACTATGGCTACACCTTC. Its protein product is CASSLNGEDDYGYTF.

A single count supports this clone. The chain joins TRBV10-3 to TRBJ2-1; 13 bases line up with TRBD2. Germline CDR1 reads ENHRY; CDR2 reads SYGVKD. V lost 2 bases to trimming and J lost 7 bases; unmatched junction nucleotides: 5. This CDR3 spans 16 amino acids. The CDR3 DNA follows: TGTGCCATCAGTGAGCTACTAGCGGGGGGGCGTAATGAGCAGTTCTTC. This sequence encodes CAISELLAGGRNEQFF.

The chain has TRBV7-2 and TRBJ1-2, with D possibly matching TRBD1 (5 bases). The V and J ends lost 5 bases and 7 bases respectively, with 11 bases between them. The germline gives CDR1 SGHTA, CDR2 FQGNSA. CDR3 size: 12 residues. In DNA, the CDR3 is TGTGCCAGCAGCCGCCTGGGGGGTGGCTACACCTTC. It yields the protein CASSRLGGGYTF.

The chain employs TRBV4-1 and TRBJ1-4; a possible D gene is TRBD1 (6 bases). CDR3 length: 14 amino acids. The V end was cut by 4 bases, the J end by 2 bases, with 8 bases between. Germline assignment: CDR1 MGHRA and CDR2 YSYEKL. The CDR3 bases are TGCGCCAGCAGCCTCCAGGGGACTAATGAAAAACTGTTTTTT. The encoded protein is CASSLQGTNEKLFF.

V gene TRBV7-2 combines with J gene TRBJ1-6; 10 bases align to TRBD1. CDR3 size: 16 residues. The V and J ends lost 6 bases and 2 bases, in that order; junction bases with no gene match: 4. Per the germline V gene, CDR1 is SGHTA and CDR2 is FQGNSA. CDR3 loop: CASREDRGTYNSPLHF. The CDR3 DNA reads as TGTGCCAGCAGAGAGGACAGGGGGACCTATAATTCACCCCTCCACTTT.

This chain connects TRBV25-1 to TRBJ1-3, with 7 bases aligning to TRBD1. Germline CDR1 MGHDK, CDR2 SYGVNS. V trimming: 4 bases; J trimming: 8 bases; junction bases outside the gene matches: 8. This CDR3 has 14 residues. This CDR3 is CASSATGRGDTIYF. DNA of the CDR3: TGTGCCAGCAGTGCGACAGGGAGAGGGGACACCATATATTTT.

The CDR3 protein is CASSLVAGANVLTF. The CDR3, as DNA: TGTGCCAGCAGTTTAGTCGCTGGGGCCAACGTCCTGACTTTC. The chain carries TRBV27 and TRBJ2-6, with D hard to call. CDR3 length: 14 residues. V was clipped by 2 bases and J by 2 bases, with 4 bases between them. The germline V gene encodes CDR1 MNHEY and CDR2 SMNVEV (reference sequence).

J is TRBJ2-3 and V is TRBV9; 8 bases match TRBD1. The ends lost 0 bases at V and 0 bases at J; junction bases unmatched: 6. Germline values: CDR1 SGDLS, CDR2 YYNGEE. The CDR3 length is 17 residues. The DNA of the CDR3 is TGTGCCAGCAGCGTAGCCTTGACAGGGGCGAGCACAGATACGCAGTATTTT. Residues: CASSVALTGASTDTQYF.

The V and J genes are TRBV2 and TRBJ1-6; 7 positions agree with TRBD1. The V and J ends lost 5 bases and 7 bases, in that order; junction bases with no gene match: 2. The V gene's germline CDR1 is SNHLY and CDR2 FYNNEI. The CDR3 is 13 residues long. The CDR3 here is CASSRDSNSPLHF. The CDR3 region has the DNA TGTGCCAGCAGTCGGGACAGCAATTCACCCCTCCACTTT.